This is a list of T cell receptor beta chains from one sample in a study of cytomegalovirus exposure and HLA in healthy donors. TCRdb keeps only in-frame clones here, not all; method: immunoSEQ multiplex PCR. The sample has 67,000 or so clones; around 95% are singletons. The sequenced material came from PBMCs. The receptors derive from a man between 18 and 35 years old in good health and CMV-seropositive. Both conserved end residues are part of each CDR3. Fields, in order: D gene, clone size, J gene, V gene, CDR3 DNA, CDR3 protein. D genes are given only for firm matches. The listing skips clone size in some rows; elsewhere it reads once, few, many or a size class.

TRBD1 | - | TRBJ2-3 | TRBV7-2 | TGTGCCAGCAGCTCCCCGGGACAGCGCACAGATACGCAGTATTTT | CASSSPGQRTDTQYF
TRBD2 | - | TRBJ2-2 | TRBV5-4 | TGTGCCAGCAGCTTGGAGACTAGCGGGGGGGCGGGGAACACCGGGGAGCTGTTTTTT | CASSLETSGGAGNTGELFF
- | - | TRBJ2-7 | TRBV5-1 | TGCGCCAGCAGACCTGGGGCAGGCGAGCTCTACGAGCAGTACTTC | CASRPGAGELYEQYF
TRBD1 | - | TRBJ2-5 | TRBV5-1 | TGCGCCAGCAGCCTGGGACAGGGTGGAGTCCAAGAGACCCAGTACTTC | CASSLGQGGVQETQYF
- | few | TRBJ2-1 | TRBV10-3 | TGTGCCATCAGTGATACTAGAAATGAGCAGTTCTTC | CAISDTRNEQFF
- | - | TRBJ2-3 | TRBV5-1 | TGCGCCAGCAGCAACAGCATGGCGCGATCAGATACGCAGTATTTT | CASSNSMARSDTQYF
- | few | TRBJ1-2 | TRBV28 | TGTGCCGTGGGGCAGACCTATGGCTACACCTTC | CAVGQTYGYTF
- | many | TRBJ1-4 | TRBV28 | TGTGCCAGCAGCCGCTCAGACAGCCCTAATGAAAAACTGTTTTTT | CASSRSDSPNEKLFF
- | - | TRBJ2-7 | TRBV5-6 | TGTGCCAGCAGCCCCATGTCTAGCCTCGCCTACGAGCAGTACTTC | CASSPMSSLAYEQYF
- | - | TRBJ2-7 | TRBV6-5 | TGTGCCAGCCGAATAAACAGGGAACGCTTCTACGAGCAGTACTTC | CASRINRERFYEQYF
- | - | TRBJ1-1 | TRBV28 | TGTGCCAGCAATTCAGGGGAAAATGGTGAAGCTTTCTTT | CASNSGENGEAFF
- | - | TRBJ2-7 | TRBV6-1 | TGTGCCAGCAGTGATGGAGGCAGTCTAGGACACGAGCAGTACTTC | CASSDGGSLGHEQYF
- | - | TRBJ1-2 | TRBV23-1 | TGCGCCAGCAGTCAAAACAGGAATGGCTACACCTTC | CASSQNRNGYTF
- | - | TRBJ2-5 | TRBV7-6 | TGTGCCAGCAGCTTGGTGGCAGGAATGGAGACCCAGTACTTC | CASSLVAGMETQYF
- | - | TRBJ2-5 | TRBV28 | TGTGCCAGCAGTTTAAGAGGGGGAGAGACCCAGTACTTC | CASSLRGGETQYF
TRBD1 | few | TRBJ1-2 | TRBV6-1 | TGTGCCAGCGAACCGGGACAGGGCGCAAACTATGGCTACACCTTC | CASEPGQGANYGYTF
- | - | TRBJ2-3 | TRBV29-1 | TGCAGCGTTCCAGGGCCAGATACGCAGTATTTT | CSVPGPDTQYF
TRBD1 | - | TRBJ2-3 | TRBV7-9 | TGTGCCAGCAGCCGGGACAGGAGCACAGATACGCAGTATTTT | CASSRDRSTDTQYF
TRBD1 | - | TRBJ1-5 | TRBV30 | TGTGCCTGGAGTCCCCCTGGGACAGGGATATACCAGCCCCAGCATTTT | CAWSPPGTGIYQPQHF
TRBD1 | - | TRBJ2-3 | TRBV7-9 | TGTGCCAGCAGCCACAGGGGCGGCACAGATACGCAGTATTTT | CASSHRGGTDTQYF
TRBD2 | few | TRBJ2-5 | TRBV29-1 | TGCAGCGTCCAGGGACTAACGGAGACCCAGTACTTC | CSVQGLTETQYF
- | - | TRBJ1-1 | TRBV27 | TGTGCCAGCACCACCGCGGCCCGGAGTATAAACACTGAAGCTTTCTTT | CASTTAARSINTEAFF
- | - | TRBJ2-7 | TRBV5-1 | TGCGCCAGCAGCCCCCTAGCGTCACCCTCCTACGAGCAGTACTTC | CASSPLASPSYEQYF
- | - | TRBJ2-1 | TRBV7-9 | TGTGCCAGCAGCACACAGGGCCTAGGGGAGCAGTTCTTC | CASSTQGLGEQFF
- | - | TRBJ1-5 | TRBV5-4 | TGTGCCAGCAGCTTGGACAAAGATCAGCCCCAGCATTTT | CASSLDKDQPQHF
- | - | TRBJ1-5 | TRBV28 | TGTGCCAGCAGTTTTACAGGGACTCAGCCCCAGCATTTT | CASSFTGTQPQHF
- | once | TRBJ2-1 | TRBV7-2 | TGTGCCAGCAGCGAGTATTCGCGGGAGCAGTTCTTC | CASSEYSREQFF
TRBD1 | - | TRBJ2-3 | TRBV29-1 | TGCAGCGTCACCGGGACAGGGGGCACAGATACGCAGTATTTT | CSVTGTGGTDTQYF
TRBD2 | - | TRBJ2-5 | TRBV7-9 | TGTGCCAGCAGCTGGGGACTACGGGGGACCCAGTACTTC | CASSWGLRGTQYF
TRBD2 | - | TRBJ2-4 | TRBV29-1 | TGCAGCGGGGGACTAGCGGGAGTAGAAAACATTCAGTACTTC | CSGGLAGVENIQYF
TRBD2 | once | TRBJ2-5 | TRBV2 | TGTGCCAGCAGTGTCTTGGGACTAGCGGGAGGAGGAGGGGAGACCCAGTACTTC | CASSVLGLAGGGGETQYF
- | - | TRBJ2-5 | TRBV5-1 | TGCGCCAGCAGTACCGGGGATAACCAAGAGACCCAGTACTTC | CASSTGDNQETQYF
- | - | TRBJ2-2 | TRBV30 | TGTGCCTGGAGGGTAAGAGAGGAGCTGTTTTTT | CAWRVREELFF
TRBD1 | - | TRBJ2-7 | TRBV5-8 | TGTGCCAGCAGCCGGACAGGGTGGAACGAGCAGTACTTC | CASSRTGWNEQYF
- | - | TRBJ2-1 | TRBV21-1 | TGTGCCAGCAGCAAAGTAACTAGCGGGATCGATGAGCAGTTCTTC | CASSKVTSGIDEQFF
- | - | TRBJ2-2 | TRBV6-4 | TGTGCCAGCAGTGACTCAGGGGACACCGGGGAGCTGTTTTTT | CASSDSGDTGELFF
- | - | TRBJ2-2 | TRBV5-1 | TGCGCCAGCAGCTTGGAGGGGCAGGCCGGGGAGCTGTTTTTT | CASSLEGQAGELFF
TRBD2 | once | TRBJ2-5 | TRBV18 | TGTGCCAGCTCACCGGTGACTAGCGGGGGCCGGGAGACCCAGTACTTC | CASSPVTSGGRETQYF
- | - | TRBJ1-5 | TRBV6-4 | TGTGCCAGCAGTGACCAGGCCCCCAGGACCCAGCATTTT | CASSDQAPRTQHF
TRBD1 | - | TRBJ2-1 | TRBV27 | TGTGCCAGCAGGTACGGACAGGGTCCATGGAATGAGCAGTTCTTC | CASRYGQGPWNEQFF
- | - | TRBJ1-1 | TRBV19 | TGTGCCAGTAGCCAAGTAGGGTCGGGGGCTTTCTTT | CASSQVGSGAFF
- | - | TRBJ1-4 | TRBV5-6 | TGTGCCAGCAGCGTGGGGAACAGGAATGAAAAACTGTTTTTT | CASSVGNRNEKLFF
TRBD2 | - | TRBJ2-7 | TRBV5-1 | TGCGCCAGCAGCACCGGGACTAGCGGGGGCCCTGCCTACGAGCAGTACTTC | CASSTGTSGGPAYEQYF
TRBD1 | - | TRBJ2-7 | TRBV4-2 | TGTGCCAGCTCATTCCCCGGACAGGGGACCGACGAGCAGTACTTC | CASSFPGQGTDEQYF
TRBD1 | - | TRBJ2-7 | TRBV6-1 | TGTGCCAGCTGCCCCGGGACAGGTCCTTCGGAGCAGTACTTC | CASCPGTGPSEQYF
- | once | TRBJ1-2 | TRBV30 | TGTGCCTGGAGTGACCAACAGGGAGATGGCTACACCTTC | CAWSDQQGDGYTF
TRBD1 | - | TRBJ1-1 | TRBV5-1 | TGCGCCAGCAGCTCCTTGGGACAGGAGAACACTGAAGCTTTCTTT | CASSSLGQENTEAFF
- | - | TRBJ2-2 | TRBV7-9 | TGTGCCAGCAGCTTGAGCTCGACCGGGGAGCTGTTTTTT | CASSLSSTGELFF
- | - | TRBJ2-7 | TRBV5-1 | TGCGCCAGCAGCATATTACAGGGCGAAGAGCAGTACTTC | CASSILQGEEQYF
TRBD1 | - | TRBJ1-4 | TRBV5-1 | TGCGCCAGCAGCTTGGGGGACAGCGATGAAAAACTGTTTTTT | CASSLGDSDEKLFF
- | once | TRBJ1-2 | TRBV9 | TGTGCCAGCAGCGCTCAGGGGGGCTACACCTTC | CASSAQGGYTF
- | - | TRBJ2-2 | TRBV28 | TGTGCCAGCACCGAGGGGCAGGGGCCCACCGGGGAGCTGTTTTTT | CASTEGQGPTGELFF
TRBD1 | - | TRBJ2-5 | TRBV25-1 | TGTGCCAGCAGTGAAAGGGACAGCCAAGAGACCCAGTACTTC | CASSERDSQETQYF
TRBD1 | - | TRBJ2-1 | TRBV29-1 | TGCAGCGTTGAAAGGAAGGACAGGAGCTCCTACAATGAGCAGTTCTTC | CSVERKDRSSYNEQFF
- | - | TRBJ1-3 | TRBV13 | TGTGCCAGCACCCGTTCAGGGGCGGCTGGAAACACCATATATTTT | CASTRSGAAGNTIYF